This T cell receptor beta chain comes out of a study of T cell changes during pregnancy in multiple sclerosis. Data came from immunoSEQ multiplex PCR; TCRdb stores just in-frame clones and leaves some out. The sample shows just under 45,000 clones, around 96% of them seen only once. The V gene lost 2 bases and the J gene lost 3 bases, with 10 bases spanning the gap. The CDR3 extends over 13 amino acids. Per germline, CDR1 SQVTM and CDR2 ANQGSEA. This clone was seen once. The chain links TRBV29-1 to TRBJ1-2; D unresolved. The sequence came from a female donor with multiple sclerosis, enrolled in a pregnancy study. This specimen consisted of peripheral blood, obtained in the second trimester of pregnancy. CDR3 sequence (DNA): TGCAGCGTTGAAATCCAGTTGGACTATGGCTACACCTTC. Translated: CSVEIQLDYGYTF.